At least ten counts were recorded for the clone carrying this T cell receptor (beta chain). Its antigen is not identified. The sequenced patients had an expansion of CD8+CD57+ cells seen by flow cytometry. Blood samples were obtained from patients who had received no prior therapy. The length of the CDR3 is 15 residues. V lost 4 bases to trimming and J lost 9 bases; unmatched junction nucleotides: 8. The germline CDR1 and CDR2 sequences are LNHDA and SQIVND (reference sequence). The data were taken from a study of CD8+CD57+ T cells in acquired aplastic anemia. Whole-study findings and limits: Twenty-nine sequences, all CD8+ CDR3, were shared between patients and controls. The study found no significant CD8+ Simpson's diversity difference between patients and controls.

CDR3 and TCR beta VDJ profiling relied on genomic DNA as the template. TCRdb re-derived calls from the reads in MiXCR, one entry per CDR3 protein. The sample has about 160,000 distinct CDR3 sequences, approximately 51% seen once. The chain combines TRBV19 with TRBJ2-1; 11 bases are a match to TRBD2. The sequence was collected from a human donor with aplastic anemia. What was sequenced was sorted CD4+, CD8+, or CD8+CD57+ T cells (not recorded which) from PBMCs. The CDR3 DNA follows: TGTGCCAGTAGTACGAATAGCGGGAGGGGGGGTGAGCAGTTCTTC. It encodes CASSTNSGRGGEQFF.